This T cell receptor beta chain was observed in a study of glioma-infiltrating T cells. Study observations and caveats: Very few CDR3 sequences were shared between tissue and blood. Gliomas, especially low-grade, showed above-expected tissue-blood divergence; non-neoplastic patients showed below.

TCR alpha and beta CDR3 regions were amplified from RNA using iRepertoire nested multiplex PCR. One-step reverse transcription and amplification started from around 100-400 ng of tissue mRNA or PBMC total RNA. TCRdb reprocessed the multiplex PCR reads via MiXCR and lists one record per CDR3 protein. The sample shows 110,000 or so distinct CDR3 sequences, less than 30% of them seen only once. The V end lost 1 base, the J end lost 0 bases, and 9 bases lay between the germline ends. This CDR3 contains 16 residues. The germline V gene encodes CDR1 KGHDR and CDR2 SFDVKD. Concerning this clonotype: Its antigen is still unknown.

The TCR was taken from a human donor with low-grade glioma or glioblastoma, undergoing nonglioma brain surgery, or in good health (not recorded which). The gene calls are TRBV24-1 and TRBJ1-5; no definite D call. The sample consisted of glioma tissue, nonneoplastic brain tissue, or PBMCs (not recorded which). The CDR3 protein is CATSDFGHDSNQPQHF. The CDR3, as DNA: TGTGCCACCAGTGATTTCGGGCATGATAGCAATCAGCCCCAGCATTTT.